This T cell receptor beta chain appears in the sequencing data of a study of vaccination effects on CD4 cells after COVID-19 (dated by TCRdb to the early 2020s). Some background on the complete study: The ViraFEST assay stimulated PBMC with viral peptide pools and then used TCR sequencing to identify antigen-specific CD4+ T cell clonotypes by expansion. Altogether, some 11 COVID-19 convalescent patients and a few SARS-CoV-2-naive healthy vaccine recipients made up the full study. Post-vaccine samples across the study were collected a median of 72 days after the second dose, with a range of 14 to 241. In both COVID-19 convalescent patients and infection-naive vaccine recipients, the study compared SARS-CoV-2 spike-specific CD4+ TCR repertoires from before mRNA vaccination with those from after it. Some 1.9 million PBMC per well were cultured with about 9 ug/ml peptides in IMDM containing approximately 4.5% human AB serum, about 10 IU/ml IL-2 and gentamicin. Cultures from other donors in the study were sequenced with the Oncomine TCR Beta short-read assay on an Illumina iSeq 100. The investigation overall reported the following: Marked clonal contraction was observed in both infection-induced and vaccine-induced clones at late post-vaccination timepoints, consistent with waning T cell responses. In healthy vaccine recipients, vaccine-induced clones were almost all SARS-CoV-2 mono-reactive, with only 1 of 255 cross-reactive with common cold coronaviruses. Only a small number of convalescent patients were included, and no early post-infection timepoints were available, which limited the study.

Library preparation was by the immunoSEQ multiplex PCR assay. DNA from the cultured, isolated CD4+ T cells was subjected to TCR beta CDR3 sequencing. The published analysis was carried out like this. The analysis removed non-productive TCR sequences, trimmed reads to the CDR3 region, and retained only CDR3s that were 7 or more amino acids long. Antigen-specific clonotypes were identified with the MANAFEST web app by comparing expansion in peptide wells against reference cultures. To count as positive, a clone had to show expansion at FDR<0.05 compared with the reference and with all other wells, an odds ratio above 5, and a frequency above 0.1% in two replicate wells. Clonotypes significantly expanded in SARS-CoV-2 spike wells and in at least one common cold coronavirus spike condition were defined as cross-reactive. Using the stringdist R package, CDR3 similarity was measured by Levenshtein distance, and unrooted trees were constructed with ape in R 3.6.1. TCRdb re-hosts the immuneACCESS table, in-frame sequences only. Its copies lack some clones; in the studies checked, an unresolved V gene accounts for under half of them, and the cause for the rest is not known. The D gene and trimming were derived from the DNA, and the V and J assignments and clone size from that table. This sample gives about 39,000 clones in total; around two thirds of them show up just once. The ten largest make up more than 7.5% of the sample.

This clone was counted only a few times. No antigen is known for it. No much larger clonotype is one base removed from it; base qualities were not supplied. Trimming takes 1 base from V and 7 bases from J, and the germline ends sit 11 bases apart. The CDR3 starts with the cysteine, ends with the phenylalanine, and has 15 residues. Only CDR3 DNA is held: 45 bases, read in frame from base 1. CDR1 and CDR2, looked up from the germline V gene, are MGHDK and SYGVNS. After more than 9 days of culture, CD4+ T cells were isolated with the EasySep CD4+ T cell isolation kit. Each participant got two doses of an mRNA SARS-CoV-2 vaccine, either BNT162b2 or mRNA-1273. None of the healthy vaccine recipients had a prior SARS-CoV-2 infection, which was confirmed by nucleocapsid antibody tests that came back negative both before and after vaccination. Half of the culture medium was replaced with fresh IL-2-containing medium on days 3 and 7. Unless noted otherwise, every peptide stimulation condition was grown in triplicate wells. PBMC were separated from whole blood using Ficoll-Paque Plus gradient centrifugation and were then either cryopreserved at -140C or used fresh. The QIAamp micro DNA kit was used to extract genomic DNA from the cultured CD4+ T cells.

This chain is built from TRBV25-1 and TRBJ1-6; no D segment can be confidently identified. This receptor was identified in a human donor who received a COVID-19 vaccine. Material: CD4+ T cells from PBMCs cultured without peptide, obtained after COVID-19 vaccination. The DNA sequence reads TGTGCCAGCAGTGAATCGAGGGTGGGGAATTCACCCCTCCACTTT. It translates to CASSESRVGNSPLHF. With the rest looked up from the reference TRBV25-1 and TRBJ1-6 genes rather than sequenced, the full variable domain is EADIYQTPRYLVIGTGKKITLECSQTMGHDKMYWYQQDPGMELHLIHYSYGVNSTEKGDLSSESTVSRIRTEHFPLTLESARPSHTSQYLCASSESRVGNSPLHFGNGTRLTVT.